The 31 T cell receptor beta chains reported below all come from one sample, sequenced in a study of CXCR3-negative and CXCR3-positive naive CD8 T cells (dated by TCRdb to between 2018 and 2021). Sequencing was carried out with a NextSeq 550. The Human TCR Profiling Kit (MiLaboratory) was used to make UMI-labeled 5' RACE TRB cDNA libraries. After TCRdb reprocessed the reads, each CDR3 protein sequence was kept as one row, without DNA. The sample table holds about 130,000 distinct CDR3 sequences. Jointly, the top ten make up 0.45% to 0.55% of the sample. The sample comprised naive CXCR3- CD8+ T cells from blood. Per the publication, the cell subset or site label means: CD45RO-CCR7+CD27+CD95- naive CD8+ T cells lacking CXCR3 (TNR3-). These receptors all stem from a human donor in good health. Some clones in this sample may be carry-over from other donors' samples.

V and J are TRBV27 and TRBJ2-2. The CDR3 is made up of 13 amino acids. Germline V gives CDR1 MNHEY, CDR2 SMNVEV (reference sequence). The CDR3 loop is CASSVSDTGELFF.

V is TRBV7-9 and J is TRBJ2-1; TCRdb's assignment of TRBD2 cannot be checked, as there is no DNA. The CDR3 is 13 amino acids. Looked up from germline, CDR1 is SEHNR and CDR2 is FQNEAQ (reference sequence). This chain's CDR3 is CASSALLVNEQFF.

This CDR3 is CASRELRDEQFF. The chain links TRBV7-2 to TRBJ2-1. From germline, CDR1 is SGHTA and CDR2 FQGNSA. The CDR3 contains 12 residues.

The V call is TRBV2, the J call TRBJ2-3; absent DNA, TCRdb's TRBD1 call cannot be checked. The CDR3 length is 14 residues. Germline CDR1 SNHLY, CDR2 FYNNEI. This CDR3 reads CASSETGSTDTQYF.

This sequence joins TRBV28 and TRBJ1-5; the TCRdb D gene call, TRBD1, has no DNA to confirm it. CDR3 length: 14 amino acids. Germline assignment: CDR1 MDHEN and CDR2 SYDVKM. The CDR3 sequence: CASSYPGPMGPQHF.

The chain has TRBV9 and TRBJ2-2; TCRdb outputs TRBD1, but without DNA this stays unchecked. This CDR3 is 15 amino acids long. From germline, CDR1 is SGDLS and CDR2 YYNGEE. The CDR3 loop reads CASSVGQGHTGELFF.

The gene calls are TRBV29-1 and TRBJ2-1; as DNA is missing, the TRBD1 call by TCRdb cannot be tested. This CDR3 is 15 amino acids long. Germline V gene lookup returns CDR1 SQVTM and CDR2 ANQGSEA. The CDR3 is CSVVSPDRGLNEQFF.

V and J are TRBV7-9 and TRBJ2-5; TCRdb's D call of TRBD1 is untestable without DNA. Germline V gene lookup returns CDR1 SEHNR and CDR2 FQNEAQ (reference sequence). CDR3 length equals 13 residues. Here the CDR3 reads CASSPDSTETQYF.

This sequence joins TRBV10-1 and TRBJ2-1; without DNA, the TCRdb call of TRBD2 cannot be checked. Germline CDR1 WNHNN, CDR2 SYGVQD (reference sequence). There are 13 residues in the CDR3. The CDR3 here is CASRAGGYNEQFF.

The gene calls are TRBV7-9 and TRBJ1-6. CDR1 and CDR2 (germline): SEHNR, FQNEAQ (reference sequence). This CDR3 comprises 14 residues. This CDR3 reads CASSPEGNNSPLHF. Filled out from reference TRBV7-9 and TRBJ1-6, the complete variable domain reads DTGVSQNPRHKITKRGQNVTFRCDPISEHNRLYWYRQTLGQGPEFLTYFQNEAQLEKSRLLSDRFSAERPKGSFSTLEIQRTEQGDSAMYLCASSPEGNNSPLHFGNGTRLTVT.

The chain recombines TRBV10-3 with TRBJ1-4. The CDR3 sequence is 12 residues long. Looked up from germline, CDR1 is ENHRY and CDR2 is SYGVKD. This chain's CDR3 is CAISDGLPEVFF.

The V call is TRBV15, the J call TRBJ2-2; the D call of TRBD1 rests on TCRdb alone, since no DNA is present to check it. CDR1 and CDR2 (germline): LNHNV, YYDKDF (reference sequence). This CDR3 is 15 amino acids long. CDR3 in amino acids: CATSRARETTGELFF.

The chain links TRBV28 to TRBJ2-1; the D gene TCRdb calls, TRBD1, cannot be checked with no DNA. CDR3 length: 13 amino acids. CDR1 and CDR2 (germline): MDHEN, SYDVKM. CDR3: CASRAGILTLQFF.

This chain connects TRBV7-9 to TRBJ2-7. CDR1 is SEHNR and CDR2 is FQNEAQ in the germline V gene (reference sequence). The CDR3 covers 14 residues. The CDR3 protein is CASSFLGGPNEQYF.

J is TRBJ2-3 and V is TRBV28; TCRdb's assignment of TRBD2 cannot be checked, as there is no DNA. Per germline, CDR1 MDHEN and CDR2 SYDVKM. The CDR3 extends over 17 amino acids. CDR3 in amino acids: CASSFSMAGGGTDTQYF. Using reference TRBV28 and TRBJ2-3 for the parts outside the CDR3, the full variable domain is DVKVTQSSRYLVKRTGEKVFLECVQDMDHENMFWYRQDPGLGLRLIYFSYDVKMKEKGDIPEGYSVSREKKERFSLILESASTNQTSMYLCASSFSMAGGGTDTQYFGPGTRLTVL.

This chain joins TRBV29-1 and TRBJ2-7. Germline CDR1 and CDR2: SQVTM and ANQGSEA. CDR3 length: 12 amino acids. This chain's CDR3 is CSVVAYINEQYF.

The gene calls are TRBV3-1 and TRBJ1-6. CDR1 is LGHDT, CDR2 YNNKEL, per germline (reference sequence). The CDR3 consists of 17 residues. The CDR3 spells CASSQGPRFERDSPLHF.

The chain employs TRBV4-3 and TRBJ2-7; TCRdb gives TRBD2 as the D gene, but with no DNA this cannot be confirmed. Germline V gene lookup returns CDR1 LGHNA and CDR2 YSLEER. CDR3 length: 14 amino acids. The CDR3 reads CASSQTGGSYEQYF.

CDR3 in amino acids: CASRDRGGSETQCF. This chain uses TRBV6-5 with TRBJ2-5; there is no DNA to check the TCRdb D call of TRBD1. The V gene's germline CDR1 is MNHEY and CDR2 SVGAGI. The CDR3 consists of 14 residues.

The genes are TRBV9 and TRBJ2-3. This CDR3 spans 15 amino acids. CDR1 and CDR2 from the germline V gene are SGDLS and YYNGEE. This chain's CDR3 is CASSVGLTHTDTQYF.

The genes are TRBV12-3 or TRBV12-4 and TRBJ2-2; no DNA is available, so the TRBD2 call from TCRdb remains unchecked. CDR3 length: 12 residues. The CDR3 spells CASGGNTGELFF.

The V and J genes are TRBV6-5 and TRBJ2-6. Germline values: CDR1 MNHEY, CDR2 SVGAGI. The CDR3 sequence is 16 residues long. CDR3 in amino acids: CASSFSLGTGANVLTF.

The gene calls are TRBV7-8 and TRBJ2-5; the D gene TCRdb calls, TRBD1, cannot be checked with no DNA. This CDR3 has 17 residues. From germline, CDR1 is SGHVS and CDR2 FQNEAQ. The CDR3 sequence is CASSLITGEIFQETQYF.

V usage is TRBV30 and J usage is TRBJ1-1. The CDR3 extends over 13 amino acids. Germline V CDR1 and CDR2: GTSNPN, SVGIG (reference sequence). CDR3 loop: CAWCWGRNTEAFF. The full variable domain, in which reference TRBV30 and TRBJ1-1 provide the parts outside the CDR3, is SQTIHQWPATLVQPVGSPLSLECTVEGTSNPNLYWYRQAAGRGLQLLFYSVGIGQISSEVPQNLSASRPQDRQFILSSKKLLLSDSGFYLCAWCWGRNTEAFFGQGTRLTVV.

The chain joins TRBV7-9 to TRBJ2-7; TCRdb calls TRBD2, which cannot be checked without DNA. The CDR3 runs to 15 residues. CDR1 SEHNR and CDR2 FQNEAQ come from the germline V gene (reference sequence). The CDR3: CASSLLSGSSSEQYF.

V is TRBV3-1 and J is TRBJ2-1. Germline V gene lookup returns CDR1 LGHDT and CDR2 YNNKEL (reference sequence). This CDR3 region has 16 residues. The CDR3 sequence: CASSQESNKVVGWQFF.

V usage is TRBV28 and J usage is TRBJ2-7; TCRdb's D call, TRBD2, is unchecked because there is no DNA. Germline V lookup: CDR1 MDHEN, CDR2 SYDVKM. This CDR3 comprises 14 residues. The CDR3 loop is CASSLSGLASDQYF. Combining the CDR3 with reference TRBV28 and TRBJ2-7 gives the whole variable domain DVKVTQSSRYLVKRTGEKVFLECVQDMDHENMFWYRQDPGLGLRLIYFSYDVKMKEKGDIPEGYSVSREKKERFSLILESASTNQTSMYLCASSLSGLASDQYFGPGTRLTVT.

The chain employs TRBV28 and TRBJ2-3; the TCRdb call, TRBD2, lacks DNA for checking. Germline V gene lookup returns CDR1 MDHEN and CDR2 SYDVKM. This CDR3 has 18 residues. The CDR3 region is CASSLLIAGARGTDTQYF.

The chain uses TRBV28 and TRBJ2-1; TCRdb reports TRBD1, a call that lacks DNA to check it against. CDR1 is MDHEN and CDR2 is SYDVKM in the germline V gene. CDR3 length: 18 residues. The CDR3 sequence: CASSGTGGNTRSYNEQFF.

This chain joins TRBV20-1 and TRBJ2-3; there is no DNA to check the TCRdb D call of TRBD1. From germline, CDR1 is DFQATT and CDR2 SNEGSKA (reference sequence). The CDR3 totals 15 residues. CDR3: CSARDRRAAADTQYF.

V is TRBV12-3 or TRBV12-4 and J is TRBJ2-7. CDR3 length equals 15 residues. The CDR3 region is CASSQTQDYSDEQYF.